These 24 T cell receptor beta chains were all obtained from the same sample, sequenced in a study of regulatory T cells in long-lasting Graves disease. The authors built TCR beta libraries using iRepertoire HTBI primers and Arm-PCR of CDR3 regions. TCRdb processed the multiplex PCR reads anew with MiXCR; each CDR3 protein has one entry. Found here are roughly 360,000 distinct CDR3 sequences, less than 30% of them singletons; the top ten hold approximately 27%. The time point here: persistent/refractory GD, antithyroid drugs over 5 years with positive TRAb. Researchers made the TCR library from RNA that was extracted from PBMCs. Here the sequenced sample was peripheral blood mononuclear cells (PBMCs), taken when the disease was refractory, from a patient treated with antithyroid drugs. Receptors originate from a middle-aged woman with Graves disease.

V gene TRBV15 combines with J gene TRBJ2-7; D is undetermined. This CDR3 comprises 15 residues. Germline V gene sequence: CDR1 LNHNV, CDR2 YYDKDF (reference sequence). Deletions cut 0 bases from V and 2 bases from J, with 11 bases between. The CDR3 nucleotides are TGTGCCACCAGCAGAGATATCGTCCGCCCCTACGAGCAGTACTTC. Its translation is CATSRDIVRPYEQYF.

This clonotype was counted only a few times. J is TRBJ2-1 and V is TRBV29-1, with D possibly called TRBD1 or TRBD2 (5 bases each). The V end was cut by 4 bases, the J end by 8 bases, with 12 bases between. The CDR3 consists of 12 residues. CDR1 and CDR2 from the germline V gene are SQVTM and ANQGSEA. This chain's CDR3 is CSVAGRRDEQFF. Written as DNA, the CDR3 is TGCAGCGTTGCGGGGCGGCGGGATGAGCAGTTCTTC.

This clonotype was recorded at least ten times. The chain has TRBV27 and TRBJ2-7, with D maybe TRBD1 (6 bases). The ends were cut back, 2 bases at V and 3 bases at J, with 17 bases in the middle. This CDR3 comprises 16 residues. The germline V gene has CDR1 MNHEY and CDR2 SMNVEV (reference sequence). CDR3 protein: CASSLGGSLKNYEQYF. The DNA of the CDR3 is TGTGCCAGCAGTTTAGGGGGCAGCCTGAAAAACTACGAGCAGTACTTC.

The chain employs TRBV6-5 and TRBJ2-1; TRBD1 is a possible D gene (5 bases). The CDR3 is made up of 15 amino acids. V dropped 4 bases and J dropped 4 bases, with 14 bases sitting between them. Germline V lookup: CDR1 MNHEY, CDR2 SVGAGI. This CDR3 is CASSLRQIFYNEQFF. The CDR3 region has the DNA TGTGCCAGCAGTTTGCGACAGATCTTTTACAATGAGCAGTTCTTC.

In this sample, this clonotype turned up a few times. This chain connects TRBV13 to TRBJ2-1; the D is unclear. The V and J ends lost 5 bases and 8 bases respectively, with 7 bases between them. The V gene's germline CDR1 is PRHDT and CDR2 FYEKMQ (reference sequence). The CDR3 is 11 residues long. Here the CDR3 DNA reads TGTGCCAGCAGCCACGGCGATGAGCAGTTCTTC. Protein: CASSHGDEQFF.

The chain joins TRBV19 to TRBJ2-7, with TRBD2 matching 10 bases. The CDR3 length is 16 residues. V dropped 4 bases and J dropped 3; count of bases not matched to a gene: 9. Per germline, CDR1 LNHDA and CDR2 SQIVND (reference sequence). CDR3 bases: TGTGCCAGTAGTAAGGCGCTAGCGGGAGTTATCTACGAGCAGTACTTC. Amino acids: CASSKALAGVIYEQYF. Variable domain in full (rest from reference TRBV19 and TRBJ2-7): DGGITQSPKYLFRKEGQNVTLSCEQNLNHDAMYWYRQDPGQGLRLIYYSQIVNDFQKGDIAEGYSVSREKKESFPLTVTSAQKNPTAFYLCASSKALAGVIYEQYFGPGTRLTVT.

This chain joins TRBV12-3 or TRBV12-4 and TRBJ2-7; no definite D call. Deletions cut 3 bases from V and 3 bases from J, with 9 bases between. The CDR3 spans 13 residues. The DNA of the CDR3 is TGTGCCAGCAGTTTGCACAGTTACTACGAGCAGTACTTC. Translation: CASSLHSYYEQYF.

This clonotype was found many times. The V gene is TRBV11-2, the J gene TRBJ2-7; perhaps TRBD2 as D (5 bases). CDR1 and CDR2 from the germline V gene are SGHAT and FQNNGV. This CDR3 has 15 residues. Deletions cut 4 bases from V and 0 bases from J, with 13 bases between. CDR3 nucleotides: TGTGCCAGCAGCTCACTCCAGCGGTACTCCTACGAGCAGTACTTC. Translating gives CASSSLQRYSYEQYF.

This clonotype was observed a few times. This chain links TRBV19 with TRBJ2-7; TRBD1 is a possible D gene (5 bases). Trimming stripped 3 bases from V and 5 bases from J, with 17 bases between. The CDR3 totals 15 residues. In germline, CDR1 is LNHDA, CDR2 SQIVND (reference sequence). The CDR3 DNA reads TGTGCCAGTAGTATTAGAAGGGGCCCGGAAGACGAGCAGTACTTC. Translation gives CASSIRRGPEDEQYF.

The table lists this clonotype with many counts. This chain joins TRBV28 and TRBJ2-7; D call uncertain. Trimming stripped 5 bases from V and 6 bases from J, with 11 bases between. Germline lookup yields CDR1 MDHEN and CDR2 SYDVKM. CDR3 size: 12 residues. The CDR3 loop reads CASSPPGVEQYF. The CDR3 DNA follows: TGTGCCAGCAGTCCCCCTGGGGTCGAGCAGTACTTC.

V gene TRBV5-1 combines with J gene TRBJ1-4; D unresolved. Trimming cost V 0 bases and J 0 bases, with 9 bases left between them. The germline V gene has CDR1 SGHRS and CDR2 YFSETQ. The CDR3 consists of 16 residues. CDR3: CASSLDFLATNEKLFF. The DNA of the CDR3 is TGCGCCAGCAGCTTGGACTTCCTTGCAACTAATGAAAAACTGTTTTTT.

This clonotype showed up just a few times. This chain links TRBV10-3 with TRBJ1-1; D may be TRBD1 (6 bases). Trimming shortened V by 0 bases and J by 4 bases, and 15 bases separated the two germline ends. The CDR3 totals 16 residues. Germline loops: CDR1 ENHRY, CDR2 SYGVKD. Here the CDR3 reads CAISESLVGGVTEAFF. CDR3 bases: TGTGCCATCAGTGAGTCTCTTGTAGGGGGAGTCACTGAAGCTTTCTTT.

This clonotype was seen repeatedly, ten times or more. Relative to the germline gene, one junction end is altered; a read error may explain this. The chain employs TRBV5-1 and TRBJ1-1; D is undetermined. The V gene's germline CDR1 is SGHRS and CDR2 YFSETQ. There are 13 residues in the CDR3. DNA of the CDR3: TGCGCCAGCAGCTTGCCCCAGAACCCTGAAGCTTTCTTT. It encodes CASSLPQNPEAFF.

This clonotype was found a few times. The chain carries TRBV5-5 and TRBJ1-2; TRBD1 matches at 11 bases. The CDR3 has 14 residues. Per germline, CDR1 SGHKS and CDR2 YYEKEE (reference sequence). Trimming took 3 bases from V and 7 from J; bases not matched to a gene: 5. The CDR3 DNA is TGTGCCAGCAGCTCGGACAGGGGGCGAAGTGGCTACACCTTC. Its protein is CASSSDRGRSGYTF.

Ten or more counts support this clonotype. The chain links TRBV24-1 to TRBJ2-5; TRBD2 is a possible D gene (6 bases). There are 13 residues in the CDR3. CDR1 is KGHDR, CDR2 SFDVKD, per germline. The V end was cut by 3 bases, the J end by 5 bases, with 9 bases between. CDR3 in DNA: TGTGCCACCAGTGATCCGGGAGTGGAGACCCAGTACTTC. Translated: CATSDPGVETQYF.

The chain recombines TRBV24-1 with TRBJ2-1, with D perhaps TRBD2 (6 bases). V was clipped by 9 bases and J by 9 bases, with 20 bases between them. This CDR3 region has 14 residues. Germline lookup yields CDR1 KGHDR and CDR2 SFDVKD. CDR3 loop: CATGPGLAITEQFF. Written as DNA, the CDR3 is TGTGCCACCGGCCCGGGACTTGCAATTACTGAGCAGTTCTTC.

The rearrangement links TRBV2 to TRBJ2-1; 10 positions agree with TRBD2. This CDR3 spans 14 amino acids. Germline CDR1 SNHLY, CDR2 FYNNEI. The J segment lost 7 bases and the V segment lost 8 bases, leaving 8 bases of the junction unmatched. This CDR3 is CASARLAGVNEQFF. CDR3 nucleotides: TGTGCCAGCGCCAGGCTAGCGGGAGTTAATGAGCAGTTCTTC.

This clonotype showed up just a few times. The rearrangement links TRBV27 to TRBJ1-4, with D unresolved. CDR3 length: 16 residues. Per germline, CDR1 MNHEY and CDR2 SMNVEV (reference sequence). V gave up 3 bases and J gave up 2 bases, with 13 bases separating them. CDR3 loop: CASSFSGVGTNEKLFF. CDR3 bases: TGTGCCAGCAGTTTTTCCGGGGTCGGGACTAATGAAAAACTGTTTTTT.

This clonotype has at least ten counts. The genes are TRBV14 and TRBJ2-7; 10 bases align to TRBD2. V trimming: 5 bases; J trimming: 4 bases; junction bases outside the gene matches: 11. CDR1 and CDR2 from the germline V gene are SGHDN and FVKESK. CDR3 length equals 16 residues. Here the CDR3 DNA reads TGTGCCAGCAGCGAAAGCGGGAGGGGTGTTTGGTACGAGCAGTACTTC. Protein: CASSESGRGVWYEQYF.

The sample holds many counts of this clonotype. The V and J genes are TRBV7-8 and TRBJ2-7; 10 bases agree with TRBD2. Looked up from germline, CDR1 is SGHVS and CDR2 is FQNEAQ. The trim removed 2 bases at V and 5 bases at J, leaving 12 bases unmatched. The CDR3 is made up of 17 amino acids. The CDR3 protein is CASSLSPSGSYPDEQYF. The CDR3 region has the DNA TGTGCCAGCAGCTTATCTCCTAGCGGGAGTTACCCAGACGAGCAGTACTTC.

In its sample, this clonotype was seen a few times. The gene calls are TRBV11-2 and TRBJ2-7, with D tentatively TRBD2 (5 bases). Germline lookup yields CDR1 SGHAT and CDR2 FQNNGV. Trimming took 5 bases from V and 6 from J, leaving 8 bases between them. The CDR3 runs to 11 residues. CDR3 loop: CASSAGIEQYF. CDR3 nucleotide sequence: TGTGCCAGCAGCGCCGGGATCGAGCAGTACTTC.

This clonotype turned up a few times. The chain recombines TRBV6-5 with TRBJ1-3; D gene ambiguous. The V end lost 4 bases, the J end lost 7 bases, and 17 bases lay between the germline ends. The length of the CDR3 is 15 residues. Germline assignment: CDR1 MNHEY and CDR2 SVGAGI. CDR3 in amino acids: CASSSTTRLWNTIYF. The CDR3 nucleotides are TGTGCCAGCAGTTCCACGACACGGCTTTGGAACACCATATATTTT.

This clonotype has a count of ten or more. Here the CDR3 DNA reads TGTGCCAGCAGTCCAGGGGGAGGGGTAAACATTCAGTACTTC. It yields the protein CASSPGGGVNIQYF. The chain has TRBV27 and TRBJ2-4; possibly TRBD1 or TRBD2 for D (7 bases each). The CDR3 consists of 14 residues. Germline CDR1 MNHEY, CDR2 SMNVEV (reference sequence). V dropped 5 bases and J dropped 6 bases, with 14 bases sitting between them.

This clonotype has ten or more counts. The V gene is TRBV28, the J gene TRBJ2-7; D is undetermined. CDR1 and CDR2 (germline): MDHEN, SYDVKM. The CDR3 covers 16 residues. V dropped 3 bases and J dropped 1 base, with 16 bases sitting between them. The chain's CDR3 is CASSLGDRPRSYEQYF. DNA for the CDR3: TGTGCCAGCAGTTTGGGCGACCGACCACGGTCCTACGAGCAGTACTTC.